This T cell receptor beta chain is from a study of CD8+CD57+ T cells in acquired aplastic anemia. Study-wide results and limits: Both patients and controls carried the same twenty-nine CD8+ CDR3 sequences.

Trimming took off 1 base at V and 9 bases at J, with 9 bases between the two ends. Per germline, CDR1 KGHDR and CDR2 SFDVKD. This CDR3 is 13 amino acids long. Profiling of TCR beta VDJ combinations and CDR3 sequences used genomic DNA as template. From the reads, TCRdb called clonotypes with MiXCR, one entry per CDR3 protein. The table shows a few hundred thousand distinct CDR3 sequences, with 34% occurring only once. This clonotype was observed many times. Its antigen is currently unknown. Sequencing was performed on sorted CD4+, CD8+, or CD8+CD57+ T cells (not recorded which) from PBMCs. The chain employs TRBV24-1 and TRBJ2-1; D not resolved. The receptor was derived from a human donor in good health, serving as a control. The CDR3 DNA follows: TGTGCCACCAGTGATTTCGGTTTAGTTGAGCAGTTCTTC. Translation gives CATSDFGLVEQFF.